This T cell receptor (beta chain) derives from a study of T-cell reconstitution after alpha-beta-depleted transplantation in children (dated by TCRdb to about 2016). About the study as a whole: The study quantitatively tracked T-cell immune reconstitution after TCRalphabeta/CD19-depleted allogeneic hematopoietic cell transplantation in children using TCR repertoire profiling.

Broader findings and caveats from the paper: The apparently early recovery of alphabetaT-cell counts about two months after transplant reportedly depended on only several hundred rapidly expanded clones that came from non-depleted graft cells. Over the following months the frequencies of hyperexpanded clones went down, and after one year T-cell counts and TCRbeta diversity were mostly credited to newly produced T cells. In some patients, the high TCRbeta diversity seen at day 60 was put down to recipient T cells and intrathymic progenitors that had survived conditioning.

The sample's treatment or condition, from its label and the paper: allogeneic hematopoietic cell transplantation with graft depleted of TCRalphabeta T cells and CD19 B cells. Transplant recipients were children who received TCRalphabeta/CD19-depleted allogeneic hematopoietic cell grafts. Its CDR3 holds 11 amino acids, cysteine through phenylalanine. Just the 33-base CDR3 DNA is kept, in frame starting at base 1. V drops 4 bases and J drops 10 bases, leaving 8 bases in between. Reading the germline V gene (reference sequence) gives CDR1 SEHNR and CDR2 FQNEAQ. Library method: PCR. Instrument used: Illumina HiSeq 2500. To normalize quantification of the TCRbeta repertoire, the TCR libraries were built with molecular barcoding that relied on unique molecular identifiers. The public sequencing data were trimmed at Q25 with fastp and processed into clonotypes with MiXCR by TCRdb, which kept only in-frame beta chains. Each CDR3 protein appears once, grouped with its most common genes and DNA. Within this sample are around 300,000 distinct CDR3 sequences, with approximately 7.3% of them counted one time only. Approximately 8.6% of the sample lies in the top ten.

On this clonotype itself: This clone's antigen is unknown. The record has no base qualities; no much larger clone is one base away.

The chain joins TRBV7-9 to TRBJ2-1; TRBD2 is perhaps the D gene, given 5 matching bases. The TCR originated in a female patient aged 2 to 10 who had a stem cell transplant for Fanconi anemia, so the T cells may come from the graft donor. This material consisted of peripheral blood, taken 360 days after TCRalphabeta/CD19-depleted stem cell transplant. The encoded CDR3 is CASSSGEEQFF. Read as DNA, the sequence is TGTGCCAGCAGCTCCGGGGAGGAGCAGTTCTTC.